A single sample is the source of the 17 T cell receptor beta chains below, sequenced in a study of T-cell reconstitution after alpha-beta-depleted transplantation in children (dated by TCRdb to about 2016). What the time point label conveys for this sample: day 60 (about 2 months) after transplantation. The sample's treatment or condition label, in plain terms: allogeneic hematopoietic cell transplantation with graft depleted of TCRalphabeta T cells and CD19 B cells. The library was prepared using PCR. Sequencing relied on an Illumina HiSeq 2500. To normalize quantification of the TCRbeta repertoire, the TCR libraries were built with molecular barcoding that relied on unique molecular identifiers. Using fastp trimming at Q25 and MiXCR clonotype assembly, TCRdb reanalyzed the public sequencing data and kept in-frame beta chains. Here each entry gathers all rows of one CDR3 protein and keeps the most common genes and DNA. In all, the sample holds over 100,000 distinct CDR3 sequences, and less than 6% of those were seen once. The ten largest account for approximately 6.6% of the sample.

The sample consisted of PBMCs, mostly from graft donor cells, taken 60 days after TCRalphabeta/CD19-depleted stem cell transplant. All receptors come from a female patient between 2 and 10 years old who had a stem cell transplant for Fanconi anemia, so the T cells may come from the graft donor.

At least ten counts were recorded for this clonotype. V usage is TRBV20-1 and J usage is TRBJ2-2; 13 bases fit TRBD2. Germline lookup yields CDR1 DFQATT and CDR2 SNEGSKA (reference sequence). CDR3 length: 17 residues. V lost 6 bases to trimming and J lost 3 bases; unmatched junction nucleotides: 10. CDR3 bases: TGCAGTGCCCACCGACTAGCGGGGGGCTTTCACACCGGGGAGCTGTTTTTT. Its protein is CSAHRLAGGFHTGELFF.

This clonotype was picked up many times. The chain combines TRBV20-1 with TRBJ2-7; tentative D call: TRBD1 (8 bases). This CDR3 region has 13 residues. V lost 5 bases, J lost 3 bases, and 14 bases lay in between. The germline gives CDR1 DFQATT, CDR2 SNEGSKA (reference sequence). The CDR3 here is CSAHYRGGYEQYF. Here the CDR3 DNA reads TGCAGTGCTCACTACAGGGGGGGCTACGAGCAGTACTTC.

This clonotype was seen only a few times. The V gene is TRBV7-8, the J gene TRBJ1-2; perhaps TRBD1 as D (5 bases). V was cut by 5 bases and J by 8 bases, with 18 bases left in between. The length of the CDR3 is 14 residues. Germline V gene data show CDR1 as SGHVS and CDR2 as FQNEAQ. The CDR3 loop is CASSTRDQKGGYTF. The CDR3, as DNA: TGTGCCAGCAGCACCCGGGACCAGAAGGGAGGCTACACCTTC.

This clonotype occurred many times. The chain couples TRBV3-1 to TRBJ2-1; possible D gene TRBD2, 6 bases. This CDR3 has 14 residues. Germline CDR1 and CDR2: LGHDT and YNNKEL (reference sequence). The germline V and J ends were trimmed by 4 bases and 6 bases, with 13 bases remaining between them. In nucleotides, the CDR3 is TGTGCCAGCAGCCTCACTAGCTGGAGCAATGAGCAGTTCTTC. Translated, it gives CASSLTSWSNEQFF.

This clonotype was found a few times. This chain links TRBV6-4 with TRBJ2-3, with D perhaps matching TRBD2 (7 bases). In germline, CDR1 is MRHNA, CDR2 SNTAGT. V shed 7 bases and J shed 3 bases, with 23 bases lying between them. The CDR3 loop spans 17 amino acids. CDR3: CASNLETGGPRTDTQYF. The CDR3 DNA is TGTGCCAGCAATCTTGAGACGGGGGGCCCTCGTACAGATACGCAGTATTTT.

This clonotype was seen a few times. V usage is TRBV5-6 and J usage is TRBJ2-5; 12 bases align to TRBD2. The length of the CDR3 is 17 residues. V gave up 3 bases and J gave up 4 bases; unmatched junction bases: 10. Germline lookup yields CDR1 SGHDT and CDR2 YYEEEE. CDR3 in DNA: TGTGCCAGCAGCTCACAATACGGACTAGCGGGACTAGAGACCCAGTACTTC. Protein: CASSSQYGLAGLETQYF.

This clonotype has a handful of counts. This sequence joins TRBV18 and TRBJ2-3, with TRBD1 matching over 9 bases. V dropped 2 bases and J dropped 0; count of bases not matched to a gene: 15. Per the germline V gene, CDR1 is KGHSH and CDR2 is LQKENI. The CDR3 is made up of 20 amino acids. The CDR3 is CASSPFAGTGRSISTDTQYF. The CDR3 DNA reads TGTGCCAGCTCACCATTTGCCGGGACAGGGCGCTCAATTAGCACAGATACGCAGTATTTT.

The chain recombines TRBV18 with TRBJ1-4; D is ambiguous. Trimming pared 3 bases from V and 0 bases from J, leaving 11 bases between. The CDR3 consists of 16 residues. Germline V gene lookup returns CDR1 KGHSH and CDR2 LQKENI. In nucleotides, the CDR3 is TGTGCCAGCTCACCCTCCAGGATTGCAACTAATGAAAAACTGTTTTTT. This encodes CASSPSRIATNEKLFF.

The V and J genes are TRBV5-4 and TRBJ2-7, with 7 bases aligning to TRBD1. Germline trimming cut 4 bases from V and 3 bases from J; bases unmatched to any gene: 13. CDR1 is SGHNT, CDR2 YYREEE, per germline (reference sequence). The CDR3 spans 16 residues. The CDR3 DNA sequence: TGTGCCAGCAGCCCCCGAGGTGGGACAGATCTCTACGAGCAGTACTTC. Encoded protein: CASSPRGGTDLYEQYF.

This chain connects TRBV5-1 to TRBJ2-3; D may correspond to TRBD1 or TRBD2 (6 bases each). Germline CDR1 is SGHRS and CDR2 is YFSETQ. V was clipped by 0 bases and J by 1 base, with 15 bases between them. This CDR3 has 17 amino acids. This CDR3 reads CASSLDGARGGTDTQYF. The CDR3, as DNA: TGCGCCAGCAGCTTGGATGGCGCAAGGGGGGGCACAGATACGCAGTATTTT.

This clonotype was seen many times. The rearrangement uses TRBV5-1 and TRBJ2-1; D may be TRBD1 or TRBD2 (5 bases each). The V gene's germline CDR1 is SGHRS and CDR2 YFSETQ. The V and J ends lost 5 bases and 6 bases respectively, with 12 bases between them. The CDR3 loop spans 13 amino acids. The CDR3 coding sequence is TGCGCCAGCAGAGGACTTGGGGGCAATGAGCAGTTCTTC. Translated, it gives CASRGLGGNEQFF. The whole variable domain, remainder taken from reference TRBV5-1 and TRBJ2-1, is KAGVTQTPRYLIKTRGQQVTLSCSPISGHRSVSWYQQTPGQGLQFLFEYFSETQRNKGNFPGRFSGRQFSNSRSEMNVSTLELGDSALYLCASRGLGGNEQFFGPGTRLTVL.

This clonotype appeared many times. The chain couples TRBV4-2 to TRBJ2-4; 7 bases fit TRBD1. This CDR3 has 13 residues. The germline gives CDR1 LGHNA, CDR2 YNFKEQ. The J segment lost 3 bases and the V segment lost 4 bases, leaving 0 bases of the junction unmatched. CDR3 in amino acids: CASSPGGKNIQYF. The CDR3 nucleotides read TGTGCCAGCAGCCCAGGGGGCAAAAACATTCAGTACTTC.

This clonotype came up many times. The chain uses TRBV6-4 and TRBJ2-2, with a possible D match to TRBD2 (5 bases). CDR1 is MRHNA, CDR2 SNTAGT, per germline. Trimming stripped 3 bases from V and 4 bases from J, with 6 bases between. The CDR3 is made up of 13 amino acids. In DNA form, the CDR3 reads TGTGCCAGCAGTGAGGGGAGCACCGGGGAGCTGTTTTTT. Translated: CASSEGSTGELFF.

This clonotype occurred many times. This rearrangement joins TRBV20-1 to TRBJ2-3; D unclear. With 4 bases removed from V and 12 bases from J, the gap between germline ends came to 11 bases. CDR1 DFQATT and CDR2 SNEGSKA come from the germline V gene (reference sequence). The CDR3 covers 10 residues. In nucleotides, the CDR3 is TGCAGTGCTACCTCTTCGTTACAGTATTTT. Amino acid sequence: CSATSSLQYF.

Concerning this clonotype itself: Germline and junction disagree at one end, which may indicate a read error. V is TRBV20-1 and J is TRBJ2-7; TRBD2 matches at 7 bases. CDR1 and CDR2 (germline): DFQATT, SNEGSKA (reference sequence). CDR3 length: 14 amino acids. The CDR3 reads CSALDSRGKNERYF. The CDR3 DNA follows: TGCAGTGCTCTAGACTCGCGGGGGAAAAACGAGCGGTACTTC.

Ten or more counts support this clonotype. The chain couples TRBV7-2 to TRBJ2-5; TRBD2 might be the D (6 bases). Trimming shortened V by 1 base and J by 4 bases, and 13 bases separated the two germline ends. Germline CDR1 reads SGHTA; CDR2 reads FQGNSA. The CDR3 is 15 amino acids. The chain's CDR3 is CASSLDSGDLETQYF. For the CDR3, the DNA is TGTGCCAGCAGCTTAGATAGCGGAGACCTAGAGACCCAGTACTTC.

Many counts were recorded for this clonotype. The V call is TRBV6-5, the J call TRBJ2-3; no definite D call. Germline V lookup: CDR1 MNHEY, CDR2 SVGAGI. Trimming shortened V by 2 bases and J by 4 bases, and 10 bases separated the two germline ends. The CDR3 sequence is 14 residues long. This CDR3 reads CASSYKEPSDTQYF. The CDR3 nucleotides read TGTGCCAGCAGTTACAAGGAGCCCTCAGATACGCAGTATTTT.